One sample yielded the 27 T cell receptor beta chains listed below, sequenced in a study of PD-1 blockade in mismatch repair-deficient tumors. This table comes from immunoSEQ multiplex PCR, and its TCRdb copy is limited to in-frame clones, with some not included. The sample comprises 120,000 or so clones, 70% to 90% of which are singletons, and roughly 12% rests with the top ten. The sample was peripheral blood, taken 44 weeks after starting pembrolizumab. These receptor sequences come from an adult with mismatch repair-deficient cancer.

This chain joins TRBV7-9 and TRBJ2-7, with D unresolved. The CDR3 contains 13 residues. CDR1 and CDR2 (germline): SEHNR, FQNEAQ (reference sequence). The ends were cut back, 6 bases at V and 2 bases at J, with 11 bases in the middle. The CDR3 reads CASRPDNAYEQYF. The CDR3 nucleotides are TGTGCCAGCAGGCCCGACAACGCCTACGAGCAGTACTTC.

The V call is TRBV7-2, the J call TRBJ1-1; unclear D gene. There are 13 residues in the CDR3. The germline V and J ends were trimmed by 0 bases and 1 base, with 3 bases remaining between them. Germline V gene data show CDR1 as SGHTA and CDR2 as FQGNSA. CDR3 protein: CASSLARNTEAFF. The CDR3 DNA reads as TGTGCCAGCAGCTTAGCGCGGAACACTGAAGCTTTCTTT.

The CDR3 DNA follows: TGTGCCAGCGCTGGCGCTAGCCAACTAAACAATGAGCAGTTCTTC. Protein product: CASAGASQLNNEQFF. V is TRBV7-2 and J is TRBJ2-1; tentative D call: TRBD2 (5 bases). The germline gives CDR1 SGHTA, CDR2 FQGNSA. Trimming stripped 8 bases from V and 5 bases from J, with 19 bases between. The length of the CDR3 is 15 residues.

The chain couples TRBV13 to TRBJ2-1; TRBD2 matches at 8 bases. CDR1 and CDR2 (germline): PRHDT, FYEKMQ (reference sequence). Germline trimming cut 5 bases from V and 7 bases from J; bases unmatched to any gene: 13. This CDR3 comprises 16 residues. CDR3 in amino acids: CASSRYTGGPVNEQFF. CDR3 coding DNA: TGTGCCAGCAGCCGTTACACGGGAGGGCCGGTTAATGAGCAGTTCTTC.

The chain links TRBV4-3 to TRBJ2-4; TRBD2 matches at 8 bases. The V gene end was trimmed by 11 bases and the J gene end by 13 bases; junction bases not matched to a gene: 13. This CDR3 contains 12 residues. Germline CDR1 reads LGHNA; CDR2 reads YSLEER. The CDR3 coding sequence is TGCGCCCGAGCCACCCTAGCGGGTTTACAGTACTTC. The encoded protein is CARATLAGLQYF.

CDR3 residues: CASSSQLAGATDTQYF. The CDR3 nucleotides are TGTGCCAGCAGTTCGCAACTAGCGGGGGCCACAGATACGCAGTATTTT. The V call is TRBV6-6, the J call TRBJ2-3, with 11 positions matching TRBD2. V trimming: 4 bases; J trimming: 2 bases; junction bases outside the gene matches: 5. The CDR3 covers 16 residues. Germline-derived CDR1 and CDR2 are MNHNY and SVGAGI (reference sequence).

The DNA of the CDR3 is TGTGCCAGCAGCAAAGCCCTGACGGGAGAAGCCACAGATACGCAGTATTTT. This codes for CASSKALTGEATDTQYF. The chain recombines TRBV21-1 with TRBJ2-3; TRBD2, the D gene given by the table, was not confirmed from the DNA. TRBV21-1 is marked as a pseudogene. CDR3 size: 17 residues.

The CDR3 is CASSYSVWGMNTEAFF. The CDR3 DNA is TGTGCCAGCAGTTACTCAGTCTGGGGGATGAACACTGAAGCTTTCTTT. J is TRBJ1-1 and V is TRBV6-6, with D tentatively TRBD1 (5 bases). The CDR3 spans 16 residues. Germline V gene lookup returns CDR1 MNHNY and CDR2 SVGAGI (reference sequence). The V gene lost 0 bases and the J gene lost 0 bases, with 11 bases spanning the gap.

The chain recombines TRBV11-3 with TRBJ2-1; D may match TRBD1 or TRBD2 (6 bases each). The V end lost 4 bases, the J end lost 0 bases, and 16 bases lay between the germline ends. The CDR3 length is 17 residues. Germline CDR1 SGHNT, CDR2 YENEEA. The CDR3 DNA follows: TGTGCCAGCAGCTCCACGGGGGCCCCGAGCTCCTACAATGAGCAGTTCTTC. Protein: CASSSTGAPSSYNEQFF.

The rearrangement uses TRBV2 and TRBJ2-5; D uncertain. The CDR3 totals 15 residues. Germline V gives CDR1 SNHLY, CDR2 FYNNEI. V lost 2 bases, J lost 2 bases, and 12 bases lay in between. CDR3 in DNA: TGTGCCAGCAGTGAAAAAAGTGAATCTCAAGAGACCCAGTACTTC. Translating it yields CASSEKSESQETQYF.

The V gene is TRBV2, the J gene TRBJ2-7, with TRBD1 matching over 12 bases. Germline-derived CDR1 and CDR2 are SNHLY and FYNNEI. The CDR3 has 14 amino acids. V lost 5 bases to trimming and J lost 5 bases; unmatched junction nucleotides: 4. The CDR3 DNA reads as TGTGCCAGCAGTACCGGGACAGGGGGCGACGAGCAGTACTTC. Protein: CASSTGTGGDEQYF.

This sequence joins TRBV28 and TRBJ2-5, with D tentatively TRBD1 (6 bases). CDR3 size: 13 residues. The V and J ends lost 6 bases and 3 bases respectively, with 11 bases between them. Germline V gene sequence: CDR1 MDHEN, CDR2 SYDVKM. The CDR3 reads CASRIQGEETQYF. The CDR3 DNA sequence: TGTGCCAGCAGAATACAGGGCGAAGAGACCCAGTACTTC.

The chain uses TRBV6-5 and TRBJ2-1; 7 nucleotides line up with TRBD1. From germline, CDR1 is MNHEY and CDR2 SVGAGI. V trimming: 5 bases; J trimming: 7 bases; junction bases outside the gene matches: 8. This CDR3 spans 14 amino acids. The CDR3 DNA is TGTGCCAGCAGTCCCGGACAGGAAAGAAATGAGCAGTTCTTC. Its translation: CASSPGQERNEQFF.

This clone has a single count. V is TRBV19 and J is TRBJ1-2; D is unresolved. CDR1 is LNHDA, CDR2 SQIVND, per germline (reference sequence). The CDR3 spans 14 residues. V lost 7 bases, J lost 4 bases, and 16 bases lay in between. CDR3 sequence: CASTTLTPPYGYTF. The DNA of the CDR3 is TGTGCCAGTACTACCTTGACTCCCCCCTATGGCTACACCTTC.

The CDR3 region is CASSIGRYLREKLFF. CDR3 coding DNA: TGTGCCAGTAGTATAGGGCGTTATCTACGAGAAAAACTGTTTTTT. The V and J genes are TRBV19 and TRBJ1-4, with D uncertain. CDR3 length equals 15 residues. In germline, CDR1 is LNHDA, CDR2 SQIVND (reference sequence). V dropped 1 base and J dropped 8 bases, with 14 bases sitting between them.

In regard to this clone: A much bigger clone sits one base away, suggesting this may be a read error. The chain couples TRBV6-5 to TRBJ2-3, with TRBD1 identical over 10 bases. Germline V gene sequence: CDR1 MNHEY, CDR2 SVGAGI. With V trimmed by 5 bases and J by 4 bases, 3 bases remained unmatched. This CDR3 has 14 residues. Written as DNA, the CDR3 is TGTGCCAGCAGTGAAGGACAGGGGGCAGATACGCAGTATTTT. This sequence encodes CASSEGQGADTQYF.

The chain joins TRBV7-9 to TRBJ2-7, with TRBD2 matching 10 bases. Per the germline V gene, CDR1 is SEHNR and CDR2 is FQNEAQ (reference sequence). J was trimmed by 7 bases and V by 2 bases; bases with no gene match: 5. The CDR3 totals 14 residues. CDR3 bases: TGTGCCAGCAGCTTATTAGCGGGAGGCGGTGAGCAGTACTTC. Translation: CASSLLAGGGEQYF.

V is TRBV5-1 and J is TRBJ2-7, with 10 bases identical to TRBD1. Unmatched junction bases numbered 10, after V lost 6 bases and J lost 7 bases. The germline gives CDR1 SGHRS, CDR2 YFSETQ. The CDR3 consists of 14 residues. CDR3 sequence reads: CASKSRQGAREQYF. DNA of the CDR3: TGCGCCAGCAAGTCGAGACAGGGGGCGAGGGAGCAGTACTTC.

CDR3 residues: CSVPGGQREGLFQETQYF. Here the CDR3 DNA reads TGCAGCGTCCCAGGGGGCCAGCGGGAGGGCCTATTCCAAGAGACCCAGTACTTC. The chain carries TRBV29-1 and TRBJ2-5, with 10 nucleotides matching TRBD2. This CDR3 contains 18 residues. V trimming: 6 bases; J trimming: 1 base; junction bases outside the gene matches: 17. Germline-derived CDR1 and CDR2 are SQVTM and ANQGSEA. The full variable domain, completed using reference TRBV29-1 and TRBJ2-5, is SAVISQKPSRDICQRGTSLTIQCQVDSQVTMMFWYRQQPGQSLTLIATANQGSEATYESGFVIDKFPISRPNLTFSTLTVSNMSPEDSSIYLCSVPGGQREGLFQETQYFGPGTRLLVL.

This rearrangement joins TRBV4-1 to TRBJ2-2; 15 nucleotides match TRBD2. Germline assignment: CDR1 MGHRA and CDR2 YSYEKL. V was pared by 5 bases and J by 6 bases, with 7 bases of the junction left unmatched. This CDR3 is 17 amino acids long. For the CDR3, the DNA is TGCGCCAGCAGCGAAGGACTAGCGGGAGGGCCTTCCGGGGAGCTGTTTTTT. As protein: CASSEGLAGGPSGELFF.

The chain is built from TRBV4-1 and TRBJ2-1; 8 nucleotides agree with TRBD2. J lost 0 bases, V lost 4 bases, and 11 bases had no gene match. The CDR3 runs 18 residues. The germline V gene has CDR1 MGHRA and CDR2 YSYEKL. CDR3: CASSPSWLAGASYNEQFF. CDR3 DNA sequence: TGCGCCAGCAGCCCTTCCTGGCTAGCGGGCGCCTCCTACAATGAGCAGTTCTTC.

V and J are TRBV2 and TRBJ2-1, with unresolved D. V shed 2 bases and J shed 4 bases, with 9 bases lying between them. The CDR3 is 14 amino acids. Germline V CDR1 and CDR2: SNHLY, FYNNEI. The CDR3 sequence is CASSELLGYNEQFF. The DNA for the CDR3 is TGTGCCAGCAGTGAATTGTTGGGTTACAATGAGCAGTTCTTC. The full variable domain, rest sourced from reference TRBV2 and TRBJ2-1, is EPEVTQTPSHQVTQMGQEVILRCVPISNHLYFYWYRQILGQKVEFLVSFYNNEISEKSEIFDDQFSVERPDGSNFTLKIRSTKLEDSAMYFCASSELLGYNEQFFGPGTRLTVL.

The rearrangement links TRBV10-3 to TRBJ2-7, with 10 bases aligning to TRBD2. In germline, CDR1 is ENHRY, CDR2 SYGVKD. CDR3 length equals 14 residues. Trimming at V came to 4 bases and at J to 5 bases, leaving 5 bases not matched to a gene. As DNA, the CDR3 is TGTGCCATCAGTGTAGCGGGGGGTATGCACGAGCAGTACTTC. Translating it yields CAISVAGGMHEQYF.

This clone was detected only once. The J gene is TRBJ1-1, the V gene TRBV25-1, with a tentative D call TRBD1 (6 bases). The CDR3 contains 13 residues. V lost 3 bases to trimming and J lost 3 bases, with 8 bases between them. Germline CDR1 reads MGHDK; CDR2 reads SYGVNS. CDR3 in DNA: TGTGCCAGCAGTGAGAGGGGGGACACTGAAGCTTTCTTT. Amino acids: CASSERGDTEAFF. The full variable domain, rest sourced from reference TRBV25-1 and TRBJ1-1, is EADIYQTPRYLVIGTGKKITLECSQTMGHDKMYWYQQDPGMELHLIHYSYGVNSTEKGDLSSESTVSRIRTEHFPLTLESARPSHTSQYLCASSERGDTEAFFGQGTRLTVV.

The chain recombines TRBV13 with TRBJ2-5, with TRBD2 matching over 8 bases. V was clipped by 2 bases and J by 2 bases; unmatched bases: 10. The CDR3 loop spans 17 amino acids. CDR1 PRHDT and CDR2 FYEKMQ come from the germline V gene (reference sequence). This CDR3 is CASSLSISGDKQETQYF. The CDR3 DNA reads TGTGCCAGCAGCTTATCGATTAGCGGGGATAAACAAGAGACCCAGTACTTC.

The gene calls are TRBV5-6 and TRBJ2-4; 8 bases line up with TRBD1. The CDR3 spans 16 residues. J lost 6 bases, V lost 0 bases, and 8 bases had no gene match. Germline CDR1 and CDR2: SGHDT and YYEEEE. The CDR3, as DNA: TGTGCCAGCAGCTTGGTTTTCAGACAGGGGAGAAACATTCAGTACTTC. It codes for CASSLVFRQGRNIQYF.

The rearrangement links TRBV14 to TRBJ2-5; D remains ambiguous. Germline-derived CDR1 and CDR2 are SGHDN and FVKESK. CDR3 size: 13 residues. The ends were cut back, 1 base at V and 7 bases at J, with 10 bases in the middle. The CDR3 DNA sequence: TGTGCCAGCAGCCAAGGCCACGGTGGGACCCAGTACTTC. Protein: CASSQGHGGTQYF. Combining the CDR3 with reference TRBV14 and TRBJ2-5 gives the whole variable domain EAGVTQFPSHSVIEKGQTVTLRCDPISGHDNLYWYRRVMGKEIKFLLHFVKESKQDESGMPNNRFLAERTGGTYSTLKVQPAELEDSGVYFCASSQGHGGTQYFGPGTRLLVL.